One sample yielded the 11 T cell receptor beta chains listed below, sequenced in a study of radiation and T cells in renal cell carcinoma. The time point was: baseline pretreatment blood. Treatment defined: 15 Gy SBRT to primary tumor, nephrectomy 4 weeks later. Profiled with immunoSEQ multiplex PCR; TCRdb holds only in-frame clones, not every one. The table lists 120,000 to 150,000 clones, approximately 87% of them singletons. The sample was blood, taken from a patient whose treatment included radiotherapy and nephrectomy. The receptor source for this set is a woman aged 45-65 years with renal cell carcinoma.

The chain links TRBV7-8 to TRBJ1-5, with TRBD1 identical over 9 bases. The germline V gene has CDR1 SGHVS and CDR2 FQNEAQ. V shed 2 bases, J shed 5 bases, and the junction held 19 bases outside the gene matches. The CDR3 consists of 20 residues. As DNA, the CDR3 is TGTGCCAGCAGCTTATCTTCAGGACAGGGGACCCTATTAGGCCATCAGCCCCAGCATTTT. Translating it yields CASSLSSGQGTLLGHQPQHF.

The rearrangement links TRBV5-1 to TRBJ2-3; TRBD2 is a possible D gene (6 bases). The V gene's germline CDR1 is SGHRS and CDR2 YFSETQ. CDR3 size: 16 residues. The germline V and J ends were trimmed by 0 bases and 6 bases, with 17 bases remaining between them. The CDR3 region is CASSLDHMNGGDTQYF. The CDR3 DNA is TGCGCCAGCAGCTTGGATCATATGAACGGGGGTGATACGCAGTATTTT.

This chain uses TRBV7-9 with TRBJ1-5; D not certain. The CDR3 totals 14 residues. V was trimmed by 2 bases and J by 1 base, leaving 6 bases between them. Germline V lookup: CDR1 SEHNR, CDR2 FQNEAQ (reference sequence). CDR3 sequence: CASSLSTSNQPQHF. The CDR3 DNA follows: TGTGCCAGCAGCTTATCCACCAGCAATCAGCCCCAGCATTTT. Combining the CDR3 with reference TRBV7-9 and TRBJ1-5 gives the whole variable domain DTGVSQNPRHKITKRGQNVTFRCDPISEHNRLYWYRQTLGQGPEFLTYFQNEAQLEKSRLLSDRFSAERPKGSFSTLEIQRTEQGDSAMYLCASSLSTSNQPQHFGDGTRLSIL.

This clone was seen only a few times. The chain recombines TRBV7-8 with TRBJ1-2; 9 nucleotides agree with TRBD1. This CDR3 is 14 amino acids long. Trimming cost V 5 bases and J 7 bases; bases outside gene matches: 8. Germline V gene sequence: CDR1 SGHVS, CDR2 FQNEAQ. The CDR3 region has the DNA TGTGCCAGCAGCCGTGGACAGGGGAAGGGTGGCTACACCTTC. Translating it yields CASSRGQGKGGYTF.

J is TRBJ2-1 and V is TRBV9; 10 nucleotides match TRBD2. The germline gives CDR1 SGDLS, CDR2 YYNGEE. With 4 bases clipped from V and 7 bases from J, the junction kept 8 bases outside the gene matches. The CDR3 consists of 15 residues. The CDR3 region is CASSPSGGLWNEQFF. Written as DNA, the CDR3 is TGTGCCAGCAGCCCTAGCGGGGGACTCTGGAATGAGCAGTTCTTC.

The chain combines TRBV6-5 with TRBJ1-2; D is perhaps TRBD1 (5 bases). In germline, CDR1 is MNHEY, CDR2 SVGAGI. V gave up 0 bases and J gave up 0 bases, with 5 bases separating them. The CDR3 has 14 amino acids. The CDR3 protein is CASSYSGANYGYTF. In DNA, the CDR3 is TGTGCCAGCAGTTACTCGGGGGCTAACTATGGCTACACCTTC.

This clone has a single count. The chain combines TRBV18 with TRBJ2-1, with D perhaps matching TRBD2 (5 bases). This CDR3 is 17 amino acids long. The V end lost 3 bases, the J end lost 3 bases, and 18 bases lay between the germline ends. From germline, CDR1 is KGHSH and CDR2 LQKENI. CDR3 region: CASSPPNLGSDYNEQFF. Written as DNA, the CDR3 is TGTGCCAGCTCACCCCCCAACCTCGGTAGCGACTACAATGAGCAGTTCTTC.

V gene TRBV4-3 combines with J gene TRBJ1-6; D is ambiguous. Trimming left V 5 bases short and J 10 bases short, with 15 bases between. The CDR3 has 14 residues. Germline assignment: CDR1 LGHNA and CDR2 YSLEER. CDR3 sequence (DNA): TGCGCCAGCAGCGAAGGGAGCCGCGGGTCACCCCTCCACTTT. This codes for CASSEGSRGSPLHF.

The DNA of the CDR3 is TGTGCCAGCAGCGCCGGGACCCCCGCTGGGGCCAACGTCCTGACTTTC. It yields the protein CASSAGTPAGANVLTF. V gene TRBV9 combines with J gene TRBJ2-6; D possibly uses TRBD1 or TRBD2 (5 bases each). V was cut by 3 bases and J by 2 bases, with 12 bases left in between. Per the germline V gene, CDR1 is SGDLS and CDR2 is YYNGEE. There are 16 residues in the CDR3.

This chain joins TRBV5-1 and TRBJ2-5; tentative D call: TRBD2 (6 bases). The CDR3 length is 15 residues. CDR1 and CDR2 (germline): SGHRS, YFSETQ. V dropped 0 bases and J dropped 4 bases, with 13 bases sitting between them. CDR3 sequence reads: CASSLEGLGGETQYF. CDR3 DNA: TGCGCCAGCAGCTTGGAAGGGCTGGGGGGAGAGACCCAGTACTTC.

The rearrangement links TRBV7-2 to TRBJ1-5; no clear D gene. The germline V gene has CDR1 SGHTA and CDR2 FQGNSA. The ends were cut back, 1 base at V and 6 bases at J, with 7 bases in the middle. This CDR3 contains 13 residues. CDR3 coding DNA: TGTGCCAGCAGCTTAGTGGCAGGTCAGCCCCAGCATTTT. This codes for CASSLVAGQPQHF.